The present T cell receptor beta chain was sequenced within a study of CD8 T cells in ankylosing spondylitis. Study-level points and caveats: What appeared characteristic of ankylosing spondylitis blood was a TCR beta motif of 7 or 8 highly homologous variants.

In this sample, this clonotype turned up many times. No antigen is known for it. Trimming took 3 bases from V and 0 from J, leaving 6 bases between them. Germline values: CDR1 WSHSY, CDR2 SAAADI. This CDR3 contains 14 residues. Construction of TCR beta libraries was performed using quantitative 5'-RACE with molecular barcodes. TCRdb analysed the 5' RACE reads with MiXCR anew, one entry per CDR3 protein. The table has around 300,000 distinct CDR3 sequences, under 14% seen once. This chain connects TRBV10-2 to TRBJ2-4; D is unclear. The material sequenced was blood, either unsorted or a sorted T cell fraction (not recorded which). The sequence was collected from a female donor with ankylosing spondylitis or in good health (not recorded which). This CDR3 reads CASSEVLAKNIQYF. Here the CDR3 DNA reads TGCGCCAGCAGTGAAGTTCTAGCCAAAAACATTCAGTACTTC.